This TCR beta chain emerged from a study of beta chain features in type 1 diabetes. Expressed TCRB transcripts were sequenced because the isolated RNA had all been reverse transcribed beforehand. The protocol was immunoSEQ multiplex PCR, while the TCRdb copy is restricted to in-frame clones and leaves out a portion. The sample holds around 430,000 clones, 30% seen once. Overall study results and limits: Healthy donors had naive, central memory and Treg TCRB repertoires that appeared less similar than those seen among patients.

Note on this clone: The antigen is undetermined.

The sequenced sample consisted of naive CD4+ T cells from blood. This TCR derives from a man between 18 and 29 years old in good health.

Here the CDR3 reads CASSFVRAYEQYF. CDR3 bases: TGTGCCAGCAGCTTTGTCAGGGCCTACGAGCAGTACTTC. The J gene is TRBJ2-7, the V gene TRBV7-2; TRBD1 might be the D (5 bases). This CDR3 region has 13 residues. Trimming left V 3 bases short and J 2 bases short, with 8 bases between. The germline V gene encodes CDR1 SGHTA and CDR2 FQGNSA.